This T cell receptor beta chain derives from a study of T cell changes during pregnancy in multiple sclerosis. Assay: immunoSEQ multiplex PCR; the TCRdb copy retains only in-frame clones and omits some. The sample records about 62,000 clones, 90% to 95% being singletons. Germline loops: CDR1 SGHNT, CDR2 YYREEE (reference sequence). The ends were cut back, 6 bases at V and 3 bases at J, with 18 bases in the middle. This CDR3 comprises 15 residues. The specimen comprised CD8+ T cells from peripheral blood mononuclear cells, sampled in the second trimester of pregnancy. The source of this sequence is a female donor with multiple sclerosis, enrolled in a pregnancy study. The gene calls are TRBV5-4 and TRBJ1-1, with D perhaps matching TRBD1 (5 bases). The CDR3 nucleotides read TGTGCCAGCAACCTTCCCGGAGGGGAGGACACTGAAGCTTTCTTT. It codes for CASNLPGGEDTEAFF. Full variable domain (outside the CDR3, taken from reference TRBV5-4 and TRBJ1-1): ETGVTQSPTHLIKTRGQQVTLRCSSQSGHNTVSWYQQALGQGPQFIFQYYREEENGRGNFPPRFSGLQFPNYSSELNVNALELDDSALYLCASNLPGGEDTEAFFGQGTRLTVV.